This T cell receptor (beta chain) appears in the sequencing data of a study of cytomegalovirus exposure and HLA in healthy donors. V shed 4 bases, J shed 0 bases, and the junction held 8 bases outside the gene matches. This CDR3 is 19 amino acids long. From germline, CDR1 is SGHNT and CDR2 YYREEE (reference sequence). This clone was seen more than once but under ten times. Its antigen is unidentified. Study-level findings and limits: Three CMV-associated chains proved CMV antigen-specific in vitro.

The PCR used 60 Vbeta and 13 Jbeta primers. Sequenced by immunoSEQ multiplex PCR; TCRdb stores in-frame clones only, minus some. The table includes about 200,000 clones, roughly 80% detected once. The receptor's source is a young man in good health and CMV-seronegative. This chain uses TRBV5-4 with TRBJ2-1, with 15 bases lining up with TRBD2. The source material was PBMCs. CDR3 bases: TGTGCCAGCAGCCGGGTGGGACTAGCGGGGGGTCTCTCCTACAATGAGCAGTTCTTC. It specifies CASSRVGLAGGLSYNEQFF.